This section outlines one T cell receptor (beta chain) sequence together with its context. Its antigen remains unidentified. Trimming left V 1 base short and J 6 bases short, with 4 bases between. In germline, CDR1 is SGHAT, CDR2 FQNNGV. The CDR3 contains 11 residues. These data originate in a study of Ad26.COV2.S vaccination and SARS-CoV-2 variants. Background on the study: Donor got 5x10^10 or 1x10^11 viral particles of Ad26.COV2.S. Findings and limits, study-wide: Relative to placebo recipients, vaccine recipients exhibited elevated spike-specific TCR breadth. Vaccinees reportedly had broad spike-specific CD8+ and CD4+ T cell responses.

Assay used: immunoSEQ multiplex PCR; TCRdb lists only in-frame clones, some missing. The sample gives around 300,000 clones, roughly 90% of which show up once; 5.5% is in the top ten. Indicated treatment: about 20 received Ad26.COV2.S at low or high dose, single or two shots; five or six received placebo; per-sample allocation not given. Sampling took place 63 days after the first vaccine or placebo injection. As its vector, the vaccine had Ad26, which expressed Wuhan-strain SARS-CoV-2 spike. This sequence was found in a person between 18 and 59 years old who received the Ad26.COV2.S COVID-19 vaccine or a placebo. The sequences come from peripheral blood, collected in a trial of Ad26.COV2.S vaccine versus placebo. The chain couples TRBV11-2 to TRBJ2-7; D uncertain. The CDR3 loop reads CASSLVVEQYF. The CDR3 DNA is TGTGCCAGCAGCTTAGTGGTCGAGCAGTACTTC.